Here is one TCR beta chain with its context. The CDR3 runs to 13 residues. The germline gives CDR1 MNHNS, CDR2 SASEGT. Trimming removed 3 bases from V and 5 bases from J, with 10 bases in between. These data are taken from a study of shared clonotypes between healthy human individuals. Across the study: The study drew on two women and a few men aged 18 to 49 as donors. Researchers assigned three CD4 naive, three CD4 memory, two CD8 naive and one CD8 memory plate to each donor.

Splitting the CD4+ cells yielded a CD45RA+ naive subset and a CD45RA-negative memory subset. The repertoire was sequenced with immunoSEQ multiplex PCR; TCRdb's copy has only in-frame clones and lacks some. This sample yields roughly 2.5 million clones, of which roughly nine tenths are seen a single time; more than 0.12% belongs to the top ten. Sequenced input: naive CD4+ T cells sorted from blood. Subset reported: CD45RA+ positively selected. This clonotype was sampled from a man between 18 and 35 years old in good health. The chain joins TRBV6-1 to TRBJ2-5; D ambiguous. CDR3 in amino acids: CASSDSSRETQYF. The CDR3 DNA is TGTGCCAGCAGTGACTCTAGTAGGGAGACCCAGTACTTC.